The 22 T cell receptor beta chains presented below share a single source sample, sequenced in a study of graft-versus-host responses after intestinal transplantation. Using immunoSEQ multiplex PCR, the repertoire was profiled, and TCRdb retains in-frame clones only, with some absent. Of under 20,000 clones listed, about 89% are singletons. The material sequenced was bone marrow, taken nearly 130 days after intestinal transplantation. The receptors stem from a human patient who received an intestinal transplant, so some T cells may come from the graft donor.

This chain connects TRBV28 to TRBJ2-7, with 11 bases identical to TRBD2. The CDR3 covers 18 residues. V lost 3 bases and J lost 4; bases outside the gene matches: 14. Germline assignment: CDR1 MDHEN and CDR2 SYDVKM. CDR3: CASSFSRLAGSGSYEQYF. The CDR3 DNA sequence: TGTGCCAGCAGTTTTAGTCGACTAGCGGGATCGGGTTCTTACGAGCAGTACTTC. The full variable domain, completed using reference TRBV28 and TRBJ2-7, is DVKVTQSSRYLVKRTGEKVFLECVQDMDHENMFWYRQDPGLGLRLIYFSYDVKMKEKGDIPEGYSVSREKKERFSLILESASTNQTSMYLCASSFSRLAGSGSYEQYFGPGTRLTVT.

The rearrangement joins TRBV19 to TRBJ2-7, with 9 bases matching TRBD1. J was trimmed by 2 bases and V by 8 bases; bases with no gene match: 7. Germline assignment: CDR1 LNHDA and CDR2 SQIVND (reference sequence). The CDR3 runs 14 residues. The CDR3 region has the DNA TGTGCCAGTTCAACCGGGACAGGGCCCTACGAGCAGTACTTC. Its protein is CASSTGTGPYEQYF.

This chain connects TRBV10-3 to TRBJ1-1, with D perhaps TRBD1 (6 bases). This CDR3 comprises 16 residues. Germline V gene data show CDR1 as ENHRY and CDR2 as SYGVKD. V was trimmed by 5 bases and J by 3 bases, leaving 19 bases between them. Written as DNA, the CDR3 is TGTGCCATCAGTCACCCCTGGGGGGGGCAGTACACTGAAGCTTTCTTT. Protein: CAISHPWGGQYTEAFF.

The chain links TRBV30 to TRBJ1-5; 7 nucleotides agree with TRBD1. The CDR3 has 15 residues. CDR1 is GTSNPN, CDR2 SVGIG, per germline (reference sequence). Unmatched junction bases numbered 7, after V lost 3 bases and J lost 2 bases. This chain's CDR3 is CAWRANTGGNQPQHF. CDR3 nucleotides: TGTGCCTGGAGGGCTAACACAGGGGGCAATCAGCCCCAGCATTTT.

The J gene is TRBJ1-3, the V gene TRBV7-9; D not resolved. CDR1 SEHNR and CDR2 FQNEAQ come from the germline V gene (reference sequence). This CDR3 is 12 amino acids long. Between the trimmed V and J ends, which lost 4 bases and 0 bases, there was a span of 1 base. CDR3 bases: TGTGCCAGCAGCTACTCTGGAAACACCATATATTTT. Translation: CASSYSGNTIYF.

This chain connects TRBV25-1 to TRBJ2-1; D is perhaps TRBD2 (6 bases). Germline lookup yields CDR1 MGHDK and CDR2 SYGVNS. This CDR3 region has 15 residues. Trimming removed 2 bases from V and 5 bases from J, with 13 bases in between. CDR3 loop: CASSEPSGGNNEQFF. CDR3 DNA sequence: TGTGCCAGCAGTGAACCCAGTGGAGGGAACAATGAGCAGTTCTTC.

The J gene is TRBJ2-7, the V gene TRBV10-2; weak D call: TRBD1 (6 bases). Germline V gene data show CDR1 as WSHSY and CDR2 as SAAADI. The CDR3 extends over 14 amino acids. With 6 bases removed from V and 2 bases from J, the gap between germline ends came to 14 bases. Written as DNA, the CDR3 is TGCGCCAGCAGCTGGGCAGGGGCCCCCTACGAGCAGTACTTC. Its protein product is CASSWAGAPYEQYF.

J is TRBJ2-3 and V is TRBV27; no reliable D call. Trimming took 7 bases from V and 6 from J, leaving 5 bases between them. CDR1 MNHEY and CDR2 SMNVEV come from the germline V gene (reference sequence). The CDR3 runs to 10 residues. The CDR3 region is CASMGDTQYF. DNA for the CDR3: TGTGCCAGCATGGGGGATACGCAGTATTTT.

The chain combines TRBV19 with TRBJ1-5; D possibly corresponds to TRBD1 (6 bases). CDR1 LNHDA and CDR2 SQIVND come from the germline V gene (reference sequence). This CDR3 comprises 15 residues. V lost 6 bases and J 0 bases, leaving 12 bases between the germline ends. CDR3 nucleotides: TGTGCCAGTAGGCTAGGGGGGTATAGCAATCAGCCCCAGCATTTT. This encodes CASRLGGYSNQPQHF.

The chain combines TRBV7-2 with TRBJ1-2; 11 nucleotides line up with TRBD1. The V gene's germline CDR1 is SGHTA and CDR2 FQGNSA. V was pared by 5 bases and J by 8 bases, with 7 bases of the junction left unmatched. The CDR3 is made up of 14 amino acids. CDR3 protein: CASSPGTGGWGYTF. DNA for the CDR3: TGTGCCAGCAGCCCAGGGACAGGGGGATGGGGCTACACCTTC.

This clone was observed a single time. This sequence joins TRBV14 and TRBJ1-2, with D perhaps TRBD1 (6 bases). V lost 2 bases to trimming and J lost 4 bases, with 20 bases between them. This CDR3 has 17 amino acids. The germline V gene has CDR1 SGHDN and CDR2 FVKESK. This CDR3 is CASSQRSGGLNLYGYTF. The CDR3 DNA reads TGTGCCAGCAGCCAAAGGTCGGGGGGCCTCAACCTCTATGGCTACACCTTC.

J is TRBJ1-1 and V is TRBV9; D not resolved. The CDR3 is made up of 17 amino acids. The V gene lost 0 bases and the J gene lost 0 bases, with 15 bases spanning the gap. Per germline, CDR1 SGDLS and CDR2 YYNGEE. The CDR3: CASSVGPFSRVNTEAFF. CDR3 bases: TGTGCCAGCAGCGTAGGACCATTTTCTCGAGTGAACACTGAAGCTTTCTTT.

The chain recombines TRBV18 with TRBJ2-5; a possible D gene is TRBD1 (6 bases). The CDR3 is 17 amino acids. V was shortened by 5 bases and J by 5 bases, with 24 bases between the two germline ends. CDR1 is KGHSH, CDR2 LQKENI, per germline. The CDR3 DNA sequence: TGTGCCAGCTCATCATCGGGTACAGGGCGTCTGAGTGAGACCCAGTACTTC. It specifies CASSSSGTGRLSETQYF.

The CDR3 nucleotides read TGTGCCACCAGCAGAGGCGCAGGGGGCTCCTACGAGCAGTACTTC. This gives the protein CATSRGAGGSYEQYF. The rearrangement joins TRBV15 to TRBJ2-7, with 7 bases fitting TRBD1. The V gene's germline CDR1 is LNHNV and CDR2 YYDKDF (reference sequence). The length of the CDR3 is 15 residues. Trimming took 1 base from V and 0 from J; bases not matched to a gene: 3.

The gene calls are TRBV6-5 and TRBJ2-1; 11 bases line up with TRBD2. Unmatched junction bases numbered 4, after V lost 6 bases and J lost 3 bases. The CDR3 covers 15 residues. CDR1 is MNHEY and CDR2 is SVGAGI in the germline V gene. The CDR3 DNA reads as TGTGCCAGCAGCCCTACTAGCGGGAGCTACAATGAGCAGTTCTTC. Translating it yields CASSPTSGSYNEQFF.

This chain links TRBV11-2 with TRBJ2-7; 9 bases align to TRBD1. Germline values: CDR1 SGHAT, CDR2 FQNNGV. The CDR3 runs to 14 residues. V lost 5 bases to trimming and J lost 2 bases; unmatched junction nucleotides: 4. This chain's CDR3 is CASSQGDRAYEQYF. CDR3 in DNA: TGTGCCAGCAGCCAAGGGGACAGGGCCTACGAGCAGTACTTC.

The chain joins TRBV5-1 to TRBJ2-7; 12 bases map to TRBD1. The junction had 8 bases not matched to a gene; V was cut back by 4 bases and J by 6 bases. Germline CDR1 SGHRS, CDR2 YFSETQ. CDR3 length: 15 residues. The CDR3 sequence: CASSDTGTGGSEQYF. In DNA form, the CDR3 reads TGCGCCAGCAGCGATACCGGGACAGGGGGCAGCGAGCAGTACTTC.

The chain employs TRBV19 and TRBJ1-3, with D perhaps TRBD1 (5 bases). The germline gives CDR1 LNHDA, CDR2 SQIVND (reference sequence). V lost 10 bases to trimming and J lost 4 bases, with 17 bases between them. This CDR3 region has 14 residues. The CDR3 DNA reads TGTGCCACAAAGAAGGGGCAAGGCGGAAACACCATATATTTT. This encodes CATKKGQGGNTIYF.

This sequence joins TRBV28 and TRBJ1-1, with D possibly matching TRBD1 (6 bases). Germline CDR1 is MDHEN and CDR2 is SYDVKM. Deletions cut 7 bases from V and 2 bases from J, with 17 bases between. CDR3 size: 15 residues. The DNA of the CDR3 is TGTGCCAGCACCGCTCGACCGACAGGAAACACTGAAGCTTTCTTT. Encoded protein: CASTARPTGNTEAFF.

This clone was observed a handful of times. The gene calls are TRBV27 and TRBJ2-1; no clear D gene. Trimming cost V 3 bases and J 3 bases, with 0 bases left between them. The CDR3 length is 11 residues. Germline V CDR1 and CDR2: MNHEY, SMNVEV (reference sequence). CDR3 in DNA: TGTGCCAGCAGTTTCTACAATGAGCAGTTCTTC. Translation: CASSFYNEQFF.

V usage is TRBV6-5 and J usage is TRBJ1-3; 8 nucleotides agree with TRBD1. V was pared by 4 bases and J by 0 bases, with 2 bases of the junction left unmatched. Germline V gene data show CDR1 as MNHEY and CDR2 as SVGAGI. The CDR3 runs 15 residues. CDR3 amino acids: CASSFGQGSGNTIYF. In nucleotides, the CDR3 is TGTGCCAGCAGTTTTGGACAGGGCTCTGGAAACACCATATATTTT.

The chain is built from TRBV5-4 and TRBJ2-7; 7 nucleotides match TRBD2. The V segment lost 4 bases and the J segment 7 bases; nucleotides outside the gene matches: 11. The CDR3 runs 14 residues. Germline CDR1 and CDR2: SGHNT and YYREEE (reference sequence). As DNA, the CDR3 is TGTGCCAGCAGCCAAGAATCGAGCGGGGCGGAGCAGTACTTC. Translated, it gives CASSQESSGAEQYF.